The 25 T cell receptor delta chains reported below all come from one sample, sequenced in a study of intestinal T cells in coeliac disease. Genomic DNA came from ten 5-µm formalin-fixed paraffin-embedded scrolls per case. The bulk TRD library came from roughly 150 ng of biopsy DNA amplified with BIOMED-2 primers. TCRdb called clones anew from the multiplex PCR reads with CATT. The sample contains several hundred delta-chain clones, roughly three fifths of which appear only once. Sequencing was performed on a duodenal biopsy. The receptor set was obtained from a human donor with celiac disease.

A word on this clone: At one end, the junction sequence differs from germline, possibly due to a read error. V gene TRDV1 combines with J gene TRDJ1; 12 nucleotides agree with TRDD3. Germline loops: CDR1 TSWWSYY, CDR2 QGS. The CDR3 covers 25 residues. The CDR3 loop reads CALGELAFPSLMGWGIRVYTNKLIF. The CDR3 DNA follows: TGTGCTCTTGGGGAACTCGCTTTTCCCTCGCTAATGGGCTGGGGGATACGCGTGTACACCAATAAACTCATCTTT.

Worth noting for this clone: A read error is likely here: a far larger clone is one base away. The CDR3, as DNA: TGTGCTCTTGGGGGACACCACGAAACTGGGGGATGCGTCCTCATCTTT. This sequence encodes CALGGHHETGGCVLIF. There is no J gene call, but TRDV1 is given as the V gene; the DNA was not used to check the table's D call, TRDD3. Germline V gene lookup returns CDR1 TSWWSYY and CDR2 QGS. The CDR3 consists of 16 residues.

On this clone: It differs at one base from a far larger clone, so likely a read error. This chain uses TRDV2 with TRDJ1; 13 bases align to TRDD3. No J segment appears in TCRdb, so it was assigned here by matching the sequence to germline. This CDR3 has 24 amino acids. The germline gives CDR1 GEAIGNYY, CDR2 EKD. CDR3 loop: CARDAVAPPTEVLGDTRRTDKLIF. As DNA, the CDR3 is TGTGCCCGTGACGCCGTTGCCCCTCCTACAGAAGTACTGGGGGATACGCGTCGGACCGATAAACTCATCTTT.

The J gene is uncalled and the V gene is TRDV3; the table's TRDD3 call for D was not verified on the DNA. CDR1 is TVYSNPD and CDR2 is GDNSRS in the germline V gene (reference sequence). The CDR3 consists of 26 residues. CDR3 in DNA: TGTGCCTTTGCCTACCTACCCAATACTGCAGGGGGATACGAATCCGATAAACTCATCAGTATAAAAACCCTCTTCTTC. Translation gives CAFAYLPNTAGGYESDKLISIKTLFF.

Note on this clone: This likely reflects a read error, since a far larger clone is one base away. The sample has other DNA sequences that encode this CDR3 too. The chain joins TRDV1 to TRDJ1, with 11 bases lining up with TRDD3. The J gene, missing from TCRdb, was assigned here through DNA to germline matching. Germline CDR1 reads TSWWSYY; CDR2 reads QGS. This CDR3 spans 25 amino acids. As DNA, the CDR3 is TGTGCCCTTGGGGACTCTTTAGATCCCTACGCTTTGTGGGGGATACGAACACTGTACACCGATAAACTCATCTTT. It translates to CALGDSLDPYALWGIRTLYTDKLIF.

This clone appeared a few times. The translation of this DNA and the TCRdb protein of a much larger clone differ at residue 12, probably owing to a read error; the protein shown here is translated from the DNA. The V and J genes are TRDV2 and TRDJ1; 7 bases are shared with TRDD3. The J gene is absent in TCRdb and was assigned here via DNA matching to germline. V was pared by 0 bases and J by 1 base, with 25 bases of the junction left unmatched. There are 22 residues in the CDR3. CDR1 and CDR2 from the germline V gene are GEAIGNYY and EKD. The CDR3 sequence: CACDTVRYWGFMRGGCTDKLIF. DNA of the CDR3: TGTGCCTGTGACACCGTACGGTACTGGGGATTCATGAGGGGAGGGTGCACCGATAAACTCATCTTT.

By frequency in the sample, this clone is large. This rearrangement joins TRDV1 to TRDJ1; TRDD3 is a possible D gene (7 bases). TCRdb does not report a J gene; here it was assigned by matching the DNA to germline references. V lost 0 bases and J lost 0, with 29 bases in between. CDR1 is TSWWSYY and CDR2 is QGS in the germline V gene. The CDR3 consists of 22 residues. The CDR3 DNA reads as TGTGCTCTTGGGGAACTCGGGGCGGGTCCTACTACGGGGGATCCTTACACCGATAAACTCATCTTT. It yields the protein CALGELGAGPTTGDPYTDKLIF.

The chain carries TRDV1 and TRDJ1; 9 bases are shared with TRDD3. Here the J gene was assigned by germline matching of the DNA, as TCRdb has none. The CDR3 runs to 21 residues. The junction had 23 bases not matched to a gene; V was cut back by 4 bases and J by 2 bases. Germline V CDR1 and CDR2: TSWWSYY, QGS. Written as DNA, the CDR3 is TGTGCTCTTGGGGCCCTCCCTACGGTCCGGGGGATACTCTTAACTACCGATAAACTCATCTTT. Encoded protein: CALGALPTVRGILLTTDKLIF.

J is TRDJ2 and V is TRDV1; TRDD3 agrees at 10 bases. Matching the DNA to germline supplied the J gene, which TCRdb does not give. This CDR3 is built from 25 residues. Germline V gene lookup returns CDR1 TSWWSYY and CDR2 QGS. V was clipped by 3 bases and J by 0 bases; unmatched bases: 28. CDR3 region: CALGDSLDPYALWGILRALTAQLFF. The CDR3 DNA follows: TGTGCTCTTGGGGACTCTTTAGATCCCTACGCTTTGTGGGGGATACTACGGGCTTTGACAGCACAACTCTTCTTT.

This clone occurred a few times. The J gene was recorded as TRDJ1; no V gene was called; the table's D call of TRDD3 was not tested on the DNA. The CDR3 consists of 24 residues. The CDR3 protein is CASLCLPTLYVGDTRPPDTDKLIF. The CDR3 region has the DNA TGTGCTTCATTGTGCCTTCCTACGTTGTACGTAGGGGATACGCGACCCCCTGACACCGATAAACTCATCTTT.

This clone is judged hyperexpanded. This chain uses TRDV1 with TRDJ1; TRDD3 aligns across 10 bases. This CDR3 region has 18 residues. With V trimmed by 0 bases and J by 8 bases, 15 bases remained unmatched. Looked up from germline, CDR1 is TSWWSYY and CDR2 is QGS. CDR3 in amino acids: CALGELSPLYTGGLKLIF. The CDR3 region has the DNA TGTGCTCTTGGGGAACTTTCCCCCTTGTATACTGGGGGATTAAAACTCATCTTT.

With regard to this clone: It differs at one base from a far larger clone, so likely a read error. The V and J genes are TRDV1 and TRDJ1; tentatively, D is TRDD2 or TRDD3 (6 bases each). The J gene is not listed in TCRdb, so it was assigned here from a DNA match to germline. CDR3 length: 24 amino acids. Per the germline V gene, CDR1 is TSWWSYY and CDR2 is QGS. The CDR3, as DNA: TGTGCTCTTGGGGAAGTGGGAGTAATCCTACGGGTTCCGGGGGACCTCCCTTACACCAATAAACTCATCTTT. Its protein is CALGEVGVILRVPGDLPYTNKLIF.

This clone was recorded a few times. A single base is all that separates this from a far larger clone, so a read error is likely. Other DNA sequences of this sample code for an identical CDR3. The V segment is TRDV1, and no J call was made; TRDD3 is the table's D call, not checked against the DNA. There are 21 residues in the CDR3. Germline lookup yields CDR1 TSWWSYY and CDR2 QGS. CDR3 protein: CALGELAFPSLMGLYTDKLIF. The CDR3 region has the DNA TGTGCTCTTGGGGAACTCGCTTTTCCCTCGCTAATGGGCTTATACACCGATAAACTCATATTT.

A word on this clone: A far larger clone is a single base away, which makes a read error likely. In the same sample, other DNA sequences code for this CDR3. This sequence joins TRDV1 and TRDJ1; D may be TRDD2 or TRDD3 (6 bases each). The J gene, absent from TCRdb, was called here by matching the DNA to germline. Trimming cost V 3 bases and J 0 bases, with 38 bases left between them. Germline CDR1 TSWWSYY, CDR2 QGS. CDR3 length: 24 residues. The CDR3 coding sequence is TGTGCTCTTGGGGAGGTGGGAGTAATCCTACGGGTTCCGGGGGACCTCCCTTACACCGATAAACTCATCTTT. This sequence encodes CALGEVGVILRVPGDLPYTDKLIF.

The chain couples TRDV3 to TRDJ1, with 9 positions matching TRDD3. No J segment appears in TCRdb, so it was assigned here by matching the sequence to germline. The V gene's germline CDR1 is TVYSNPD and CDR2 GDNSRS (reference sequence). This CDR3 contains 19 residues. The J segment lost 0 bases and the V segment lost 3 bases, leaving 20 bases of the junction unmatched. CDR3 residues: CALPLLGIRGVGYTDKLIF. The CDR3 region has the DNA TGTGCCTTGCCTTTATTGGGGATACGCGGGGTTGGGTACACCGATAAACTCATCTTT.

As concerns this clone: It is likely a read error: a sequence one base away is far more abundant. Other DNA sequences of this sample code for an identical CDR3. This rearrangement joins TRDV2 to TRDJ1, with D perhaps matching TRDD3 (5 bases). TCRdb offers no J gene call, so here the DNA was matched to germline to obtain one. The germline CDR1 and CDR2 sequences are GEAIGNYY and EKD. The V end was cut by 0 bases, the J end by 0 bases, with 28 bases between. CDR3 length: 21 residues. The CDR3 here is CACDTVAVPGAPGGYTDKLIF. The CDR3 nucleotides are TGTGCCTGTGACACCGTTGCGGTGCCGGGGGCCCCGGGCGGTTACACCGATAAACTCATCTTT.

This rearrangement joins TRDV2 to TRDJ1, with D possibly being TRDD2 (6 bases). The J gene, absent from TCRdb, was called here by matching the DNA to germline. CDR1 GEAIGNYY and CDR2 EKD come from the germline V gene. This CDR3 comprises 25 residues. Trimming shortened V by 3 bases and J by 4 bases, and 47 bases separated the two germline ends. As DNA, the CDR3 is TGTGCCTGTGACGCCGTTGCCCCTCCTACAGAAGTACTGATGTGTTTCCCCATACGTTACGATAAACTCATCTTT. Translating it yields CACDAVAPPTEVLMCFPIRYDKLIF.

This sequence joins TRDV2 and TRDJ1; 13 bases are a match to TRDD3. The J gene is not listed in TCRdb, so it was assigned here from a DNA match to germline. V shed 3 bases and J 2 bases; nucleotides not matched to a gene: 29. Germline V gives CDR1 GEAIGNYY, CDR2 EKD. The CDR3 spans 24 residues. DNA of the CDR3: TGTGCCTGTGACGCCGTTGCCCCTCCTACAGAAGTACTGGGGGATACGGGGTGGACCGATAAACTCATCTTT. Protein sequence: CACDAVAPPTEVLGDTGWTDKLIF.

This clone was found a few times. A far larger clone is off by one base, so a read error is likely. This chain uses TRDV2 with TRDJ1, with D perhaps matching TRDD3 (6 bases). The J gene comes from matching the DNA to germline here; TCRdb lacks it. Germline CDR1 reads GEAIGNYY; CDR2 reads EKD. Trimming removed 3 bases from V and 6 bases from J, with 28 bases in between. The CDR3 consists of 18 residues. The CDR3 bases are TGTGCCTGTGACGCGGGGCACTTCTCACGGAGAGATACGAATAAACTCATCTTT. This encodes CACDAGHFSRRDTNKLIF.

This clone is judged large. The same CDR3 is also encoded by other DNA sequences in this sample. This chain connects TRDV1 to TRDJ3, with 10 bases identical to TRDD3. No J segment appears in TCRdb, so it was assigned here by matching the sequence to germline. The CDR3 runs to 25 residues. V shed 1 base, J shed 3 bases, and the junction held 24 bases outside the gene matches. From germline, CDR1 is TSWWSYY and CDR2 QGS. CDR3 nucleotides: TGTGCTCTTGGGGAACAGGGAGAGTTTGTTCCAGTGGCCTGGGGGATAAGCTGGGACACCCGACAGATGTTTTTC. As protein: CALGEQGEFVPVAWGISWDTRQMFF.

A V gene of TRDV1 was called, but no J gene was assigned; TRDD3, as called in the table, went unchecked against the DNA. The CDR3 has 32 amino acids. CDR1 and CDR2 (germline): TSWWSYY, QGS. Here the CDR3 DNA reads TGTGCTCTTGGGGATGGCCTTCCTTGGGACTACTGGGGGATCGAACATGCGGAGGAAGGCACAATGAAACACATCAGTATAAAAACCCTCTTCTTC. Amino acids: CALGDGLPWDYWGIEHAEEGTMKHISIKTLFF.

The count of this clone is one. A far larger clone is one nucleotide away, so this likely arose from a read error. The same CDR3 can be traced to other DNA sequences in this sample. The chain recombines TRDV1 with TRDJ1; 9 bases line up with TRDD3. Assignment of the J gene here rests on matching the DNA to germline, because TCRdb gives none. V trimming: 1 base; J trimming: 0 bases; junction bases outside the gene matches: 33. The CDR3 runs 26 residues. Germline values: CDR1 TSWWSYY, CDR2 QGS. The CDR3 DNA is TGTGCTCTTGGGGAACCGACCCCAGTTTATCCCATGGGGGATAGCTGGGATACAGCGTACACCGATAAACTCATCTTT. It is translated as CALGEPTPVYPMGDSWDTAYTDKLIF.

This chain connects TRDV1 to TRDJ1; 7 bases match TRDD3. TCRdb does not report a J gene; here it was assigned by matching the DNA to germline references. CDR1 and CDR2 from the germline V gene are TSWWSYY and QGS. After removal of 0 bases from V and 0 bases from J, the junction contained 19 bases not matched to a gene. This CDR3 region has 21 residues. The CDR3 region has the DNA TGTGCTCTTGGGGAACTTAAAATACAACGAAGGGGCTGGGGGCACACCGATAAACTCATCTTT. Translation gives CALGELKIQRRGWGHTDKLIF.

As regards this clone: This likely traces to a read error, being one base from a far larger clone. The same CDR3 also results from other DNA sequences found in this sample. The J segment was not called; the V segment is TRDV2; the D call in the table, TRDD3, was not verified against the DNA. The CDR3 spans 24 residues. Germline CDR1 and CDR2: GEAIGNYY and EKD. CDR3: CACDAVAPPTEVLGDTRRTDKLIF. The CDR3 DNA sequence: TGTGCCTGTGACGCCGTTGCCCCTCCTACAGAAGTACTGGGGGATACGCGTCGGACCGATAAACTCATCTTC.

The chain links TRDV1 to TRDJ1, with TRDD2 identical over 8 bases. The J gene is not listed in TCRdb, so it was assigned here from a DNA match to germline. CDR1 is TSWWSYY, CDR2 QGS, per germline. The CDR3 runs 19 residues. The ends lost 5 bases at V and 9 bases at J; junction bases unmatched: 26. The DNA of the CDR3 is TGTGCTCTTGGGTCCGCCCCCGGCCTTCCTAAAGGTACTGGGTTTGAACTCATCTTT. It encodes CALGSAPGLPKGTGFELIF.